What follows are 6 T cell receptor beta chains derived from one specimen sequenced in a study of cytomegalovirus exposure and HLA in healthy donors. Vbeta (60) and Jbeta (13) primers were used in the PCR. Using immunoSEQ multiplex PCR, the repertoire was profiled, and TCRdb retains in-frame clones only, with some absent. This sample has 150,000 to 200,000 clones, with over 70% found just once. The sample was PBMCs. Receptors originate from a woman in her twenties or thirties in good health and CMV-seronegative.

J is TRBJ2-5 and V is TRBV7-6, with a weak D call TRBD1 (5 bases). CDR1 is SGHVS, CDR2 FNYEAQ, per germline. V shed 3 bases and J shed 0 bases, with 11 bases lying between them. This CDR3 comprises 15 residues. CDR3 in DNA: TGTGCCAGCAGCTTTGGGCGGACATACCAAGAGACCCAGTACTTC. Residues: CASSFGRTYQETQYF.

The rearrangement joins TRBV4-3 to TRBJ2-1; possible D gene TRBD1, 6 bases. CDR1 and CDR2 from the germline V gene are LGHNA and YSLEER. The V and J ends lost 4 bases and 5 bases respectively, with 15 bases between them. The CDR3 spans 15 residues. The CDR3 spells CASSLWTANNNEQFF. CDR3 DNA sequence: TGCGCCAGCAGCCTATGGACAGCCAATAACAATGAGCAGTTCTTC.

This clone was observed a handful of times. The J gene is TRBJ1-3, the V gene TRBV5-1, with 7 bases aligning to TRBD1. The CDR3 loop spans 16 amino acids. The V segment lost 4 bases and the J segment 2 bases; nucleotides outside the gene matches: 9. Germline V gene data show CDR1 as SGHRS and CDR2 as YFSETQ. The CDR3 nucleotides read TGCGCCAGCAGCCCCGGACAGGAACCTACTGGAAACACCATATATTTT. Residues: CASSPGQEPTGNTIYF.

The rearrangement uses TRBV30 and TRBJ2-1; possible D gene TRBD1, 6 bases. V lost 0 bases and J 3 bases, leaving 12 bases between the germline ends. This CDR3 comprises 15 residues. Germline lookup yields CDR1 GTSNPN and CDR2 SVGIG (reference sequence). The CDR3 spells CAWSVLRGNYNEQFF. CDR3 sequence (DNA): TGTGCCTGGAGTGTACTCAGGGGTAACTACAATGAGCAGTTCTTC.

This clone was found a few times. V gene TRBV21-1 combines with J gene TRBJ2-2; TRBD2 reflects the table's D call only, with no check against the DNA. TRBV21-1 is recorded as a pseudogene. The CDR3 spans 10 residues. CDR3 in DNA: TGTGCCCCCTTCACCGGGGAGCTGTTTTTT. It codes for CAPFTGELFF.

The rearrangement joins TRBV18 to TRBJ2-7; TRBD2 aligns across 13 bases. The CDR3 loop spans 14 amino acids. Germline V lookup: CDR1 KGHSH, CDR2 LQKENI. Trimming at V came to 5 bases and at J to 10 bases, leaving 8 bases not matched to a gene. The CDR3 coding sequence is TGTGCCAGCTCAACGACTAGCGGGAGGCGAAGACAGTACTTC. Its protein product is CASSTTSGRRRQYF.